Below, 19 T cell receptor beta chains from the same sample are listed, as sequenced in a study of cytomegalovirus exposure and HLA in healthy donors. PCR used 60 Vbeta primers and 13 Jbeta primers. Measured with immunoSEQ multiplex PCR; TCRdb has only the in-frame clones, and not every one. The table has approximately 100,000 clones, 65% to 80% seen once. The sequenced sample consisted of PBMCs. These receptor sequences come from a female donor in good health and CMV-seropositive.

The chain couples TRBV27 to TRBJ2-1; TRBD2 matches at 10 bases. Unmatched junction bases numbered 11, after V lost 5 bases and J lost 13 bases. CDR1 and CDR2 (germline): MNHEY, SMNVEV (reference sequence). CDR3 length equals 14 residues. The CDR3 DNA reads TGTGCCAGCAGTGCCCCTTCCGAGCGGGAGGGTCAGTTCTTC. Residues: CASSAPSEREGQFF.

This CDR3 is CASSEFYSINYGYTF. CDR3 bases: TGTGCCAGCAGTGAATTTTACAGTATAAACTATGGCTACACCTTC. The chain recombines TRBV25-1 with TRBJ1-2; D remains unclear. V lost 1 base and J 2 bases, leaving 11 bases between the germline ends. The CDR3 is made up of 15 amino acids. Germline lookup yields CDR1 MGHDK and CDR2 SYGVNS.

The CDR3 DNA reads as TGTGCCTGGAGTACAGGGGTCTGGGAGCAGTACTTC. Translation gives CAWSTGVWEQYF. The chain links TRBV30 to TRBJ2-7; 7 positions agree with TRBD1. Germline V lookup: CDR1 GTSNPN, CDR2 SVGIG (reference sequence). V was clipped by 2 bases and J by 7 bases; unmatched bases: 5. This CDR3 comprises 12 residues.

CDR3 amino acids: CASSLEARQSSPLHF. CDR3 coding DNA: TGCGCCAGCAGCTTGGAGGCCAGGCAGAGTTCACCCCTCCACTTT. The chain joins TRBV5-1 to TRBJ1-6; D is unresolved. Germline CDR1 is SGHRS and CDR2 is YFSETQ. CDR3 length: 15 amino acids. The ends were cut back, 0 bases at V and 9 bases at J, with 13 bases in the middle.

The rearrangement uses TRBV6-4 and TRBJ2-3; D ambiguous. This CDR3 has 15 residues. Germline lookup yields CDR1 MRHNA and CDR2 SNTAGT. Trimming removed 2 bases from V and 0 bases from J, with 9 bases in between. The CDR3 sequence is CASSDVAFSTDTQYF. The CDR3 nucleotides are TGTGCCAGCAGTGACGTCGCGTTTAGCACAGATACGCAGTATTTT.

CDR3 loop: CASRAGSGNQPQHF. The CDR3, as DNA: TGTGCCAGCAGGGCAGGCTCTGGCAATCAGCCCCAGCATTTT. This chain links TRBV2 with TRBJ1-5; the D is unclear. The V end lost 6 bases, the J end lost 2 bases, and 11 bases lay between the germline ends. The CDR3 is 14 amino acids. Looked up from germline, CDR1 is SNHLY and CDR2 is FYNNEI. The full variable domain, completed using reference TRBV2 and TRBJ1-5, is EPEVTQTPSHQVTQMGQEVILRCVPISNHLYFYWYRQILGQKVEFLVSFYNNEISEKSEIFDDQFSVERPDGSNFTLKIRSTKLEDSAMYFCASRAGSGNQPQHFGDGTRLSIL.

The sample holds a few counts of this clone. The chain uses TRBV27 and TRBJ2-1, with D possibly TRBD1 on 5 matching bases. Germline-derived CDR1 and CDR2 are MNHEY and SMNVEV (reference sequence). The V end lost 3 bases, the J end lost 6 bases, and 12 bases lay between the germline ends. This CDR3 is built from 14 residues. The CDR3 DNA follows: TGTGCCAGCAGTTTCGGTCGACAGAGCAATGAGCAGTTCTTC. It translates to CASSFGRQSNEQFF.

V gene TRBV14 combines with J gene TRBJ1-6, with no clear D. V lost 1 base, J lost 8 bases, and 9 bases lay in between. Germline CDR1 is SGHDN and CDR2 is FVKESK. This CDR3 is built from 14 residues. CDR3 DNA sequence: TGTGCCAGCAGCCAAGGACTTCCCCATTCACCCCTCCACTTT. Translation: CASSQGLPHSPLHF. Full variable domain (remainder filled in from reference TRBV14 and TRBJ1-6): EAGVTQFPSHSVIEKGQTVTLRCDPISGHDNLYWYRRVMGKEIKFLLHFVKESKQDESGMPNNRFLAERTGGTYSTLKVQPAELEDSGVYFCASSQGLPHSPLHFGNGTRLTVT.

This chain joins TRBV25-1 and TRBJ2-7; TRBD1 matches 7 bases. V lost 6 bases, J lost 5 bases, and 7 bases stayed unmatched. The CDR3 is 13 amino acids. The germline CDR1 and CDR2 sequences are MGHDK and SYGVNS. CDR3 sequence reads: CASRRQGGNEQYF. The CDR3 DNA sequence: TGTGCCAGCAGACGACAGGGTGGCAACGAGCAGTACTTC.

The gene calls are TRBV7-9 and TRBJ1-1; TRBD1 agrees at 7 bases. Germline V gene sequence: CDR1 SEHNR, CDR2 FQNEAQ (reference sequence). The CDR3 has 17 residues. Trimming cost V 1 base and J 1 base; bases outside gene matches: 9. The CDR3 is CASSLEGAKGPNTEAFF. CDR3 bases: TGTGCCAGCAGCTTAGAGGGGGCAAAAGGGCCGAACACTGAAGCTTTCTTT.

This sequence joins TRBV4-3 and TRBJ1-2; 10 nucleotides agree with TRBD1. In germline, CDR1 is LGHNA, CDR2 YSLEER. The CDR3 consists of 15 residues. Trimming took 1 base from V and 8 from J; bases not matched to a gene: 7. CDR3 in DNA: TGCGCCAGCAGCCAAGTGACAGGGGGCTCGGGGGGCTACACCTTC. Protein sequence: CASSQVTGGSGGYTF.

V usage is TRBV7-3 and J usage is TRBJ2-7; D perhaps matches TRBD2 (6 bases). This CDR3 region has 13 residues. CDR1 is SGHTA, CDR2 FQGTGA, per germline. Deletions cut 3 bases from V and 6 bases from J, with 12 bases between. CDR3 DNA sequence: TGTGCCAGCAGCTTGGTTACTAGCTCCGAGCAGTACTTC. Its translation: CASSLVTSSEQYF.

The V call is TRBV29-1, the J call TRBJ2-5, with 12 bases aligning to TRBD1. Per germline, CDR1 SQVTM and CDR2 ANQGSEA. The CDR3 spans 14 residues. After removal of 6 bases from V and 4 bases from J, the junction contained 6 bases not matched to a gene. The CDR3 DNA reads as TGCAGCGTACAGGGACAGGGGGCGAGAGAGACCCAGTACTTC. Its translation is CSVQGQGARETQYF. The entire variable domain, with the rest obtained from reference TRBV29-1 and TRBJ2-5, is as follows: SAVISQKPSRDICQRGTSLTIQCQVDSQVTMMFWYRQQPGQSLTLIATANQGSEATYESGFVIDKFPISRPNLTFSTLTVSNMSPEDSSIYLCSVQGQGARETQYFGPGTRLLVL.

The chain carries TRBV10-3 and TRBJ1-3, with D perhaps matching TRBD1 (5 bases). The V gene lost 6 bases and the J gene lost 4 bases, with 13 bases spanning the gap. From germline, CDR1 is ENHRY and CDR2 SYGVKD. The CDR3 consists of 14 residues. This chain's CDR3 is CAISSQVRGNTIYF. Here the CDR3 DNA reads TGTGCCATCAGCTCACAGGTGAGAGGAAACACCATATATTTT.

This clone has just one count. V and J are TRBV6-6 and TRBJ1-3; 8 bases map to TRBD1. CDR3 length: 15 residues. Germline values: CDR1 MNHNY, CDR2 SVGAGI (reference sequence). Trimming cost V 6 bases and J 6 bases; bases outside gene matches: 10. The CDR3: CASRPPGQVANTIYF. The CDR3 DNA reads TGTGCCAGCAGACCCCCGGGACAGGTGGCAAACACCATATATTTT.

For the CDR3, the DNA is TGTGCCAGCAGCTTTGGGCAGGGAAATCAGCCCCAGCATTTT. As protein: CASSFGQGNQPQHF. J is TRBJ1-5 and V is TRBV7-2; D might be TRBD1 (5 bases). V lost 3 bases and J 4 bases, leaving 10 bases between the germline ends. Germline V lookup: CDR1 SGHTA, CDR2 FQGNSA. This CDR3 is 14 amino acids long.

The rearrangement joins TRBV4-3 to TRBJ2-7; D might be TRBD2 (6 bases). Germline V CDR1 and CDR2: LGHNA, YSLEER. Trimming left V 3 bases short and J 6 bases short, with 12 bases between. CDR3 length equals 13 residues. The CDR3 DNA is TGCGCCAGCAGCCAGATTCCCGGGGGCGAGCAGTACTTC. This codes for CASSQIPGGEQYF.

This clone was found a few times. The chain carries TRBV7-3 and TRBJ2-1, with 7 bases lining up with TRBD2. The junction had 8 bases not matched to a gene; V was cut back by 5 bases and J by 1 base. Per the germline V gene, CDR1 is SGHTA and CDR2 is FQGTGA. The CDR3 contains 16 residues. CDR3 coding DNA: TGTGCCAGCAGCCCCGGTGGGGGGGGGTCCTACAATGAGCAGTTCTTC. Translated: CASSPGGGGSYNEQFF. The full variable domain, its missing parts supplied by reference TRBV7-3 and TRBJ2-1, is GAGVSQTPSNKVTEKGKYVELRCDPISGHTALYWYRQSLGQGPEFLIYFQGTGAADDSGLPNDRFFAVRPEGSVSTLKIQRTERGDSAVYLCASSPGGGGSYNEQFFGPGTRLTVL.

Only one count was recorded for this clone. J is TRBJ1-2 and V is TRBV7-2, with D maybe TRBD1 (5 bases). The CDR3 spans 14 residues. Per the germline V gene, CDR1 is SGHTA and CDR2 is FQGNSA. V shed 5 bases and J shed 5 bases, with 15 bases lying between them. CDR3: CASSDPGKVYGYTF. The CDR3 DNA follows: TGTGCCAGCAGCGATCCAGGGAAGGTGTATGGCTACACCTTC.